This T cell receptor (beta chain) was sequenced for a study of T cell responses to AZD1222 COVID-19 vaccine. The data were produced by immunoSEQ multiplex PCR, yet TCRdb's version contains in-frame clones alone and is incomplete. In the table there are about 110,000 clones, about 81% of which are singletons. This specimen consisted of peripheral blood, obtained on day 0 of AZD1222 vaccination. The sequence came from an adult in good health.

Here the CDR3 reads CAWSGGSNQPQHF. DNA of the CDR3: TGTGCCTGGAGTGGAGGGAGCAATCAGCCCCAGCATTTT. The chain is built from TRBV30 and TRBJ1-5, with no clear D. This CDR3 is built from 13 residues. Between the trimmed V and J ends, which lost 1 base and 1 base, there was a span of 5 bases. In germline, CDR1 is GTSNPN, CDR2 SVGIG (reference sequence).